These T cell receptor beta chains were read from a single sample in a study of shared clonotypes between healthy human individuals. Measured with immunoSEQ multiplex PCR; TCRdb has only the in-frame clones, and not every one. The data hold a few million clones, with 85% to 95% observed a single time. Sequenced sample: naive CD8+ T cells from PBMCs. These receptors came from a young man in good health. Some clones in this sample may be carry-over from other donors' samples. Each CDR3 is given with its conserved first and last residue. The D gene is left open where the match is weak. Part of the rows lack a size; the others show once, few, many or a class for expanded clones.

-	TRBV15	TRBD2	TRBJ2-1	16	TGTGCCACCAGAGATGGCTGGGCTAGCGGGTCCAATGAGCAGTTCTTC	CATRDGWASGSNEQFF
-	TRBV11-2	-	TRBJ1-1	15	TGTGCCAGCAGCTTGGGGTGGTCACTGAACACTGAAGCTTTCTTT	CASSLGWSLNTEAFF
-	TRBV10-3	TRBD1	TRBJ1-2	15	TGTGCCATCAGTGAGTTGGACAGGGGCTTTGAAGGCTACACCTTC	CAISELDRGFEGYTF
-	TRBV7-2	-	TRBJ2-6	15	TGTGCCAGCAGCTTAGGGCATTACGGGGCCAACGTCCTGACTTTC	CASSLGHYGANVLTF
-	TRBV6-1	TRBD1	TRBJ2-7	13	TGTGCCAGTTCCTACAGGGGGCTCTACGAGCAGTACTTC	CASSYRGLYEQYF
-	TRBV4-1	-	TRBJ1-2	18	TGCGCCAGCAGCCCGGGGGGGGCGGGCAGATCAACTAACTATGGCTACACCTTC	CASSPGGAGRSTNYGYTF
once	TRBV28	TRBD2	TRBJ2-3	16	TGTGCCAGCAGCCGCCCAGCGGGAGTCAGGACAGATACGCAGTATTTT	CASSRPAGVRTDTQYF
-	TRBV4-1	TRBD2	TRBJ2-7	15	TGCGCCAGCAGCCAGGGGGGGGAAGGGTCCTACGAGCAGTACTTC	CASSQGGEGSYEQYF
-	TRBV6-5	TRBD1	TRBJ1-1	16	TGTGCCAGCAGTTACAATCCCGACAGGGTTGGTACTGAAGCTTTCTTT	CASSYNPDRVGTEAFF
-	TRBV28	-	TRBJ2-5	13	TGTGCCAGCAGCCGAGGGGGGGAACAGACCCAGTACTTC	CASSRGGEQTQYF
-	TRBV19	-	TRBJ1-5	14	TGTGCCAGTAACGGGGGCGGGAGCAATCAGCCCCAGCATTTT	CASNGGGSNQPQHF
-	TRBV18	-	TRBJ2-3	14	TGTGCCAGCTCACCCCCGGTGGGGCGTGATACGCAGTATTTT	CASSPPVGRDTQYF
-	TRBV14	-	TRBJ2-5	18	TGTGCCAGCAGCCAAGAAGGCCCGTATTCCATGGTGGGAGAGACCCAGTACTTC	CASSQEGPYSMVGETQYF
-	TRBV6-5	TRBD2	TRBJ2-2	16	TGTGCCAGCAGTTCGGGCGGGAGGCCAAACACCGGGGAGCTGTTTTTT	CASSSGGRPNTGELFF
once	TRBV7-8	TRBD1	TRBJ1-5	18	TGTGCCAGCAGCTTCCGGGACAGCCCCAGAGAGGGCAATCAGCCCCAGCATTTT	CASSFRDSPREGNQPQHF
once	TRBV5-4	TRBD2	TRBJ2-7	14	TGTGCCAGCAGCTTAGGTGGGAGGGCGGACGAGCAGTACTTC	CASSLGGRADEQYF
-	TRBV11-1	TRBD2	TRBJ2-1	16	TGTGCCAGCGTGTATGAGGGGCTAGCGGGCCACAATGAGCAGTTCTTC	CASVYEGLAGHNEQFF
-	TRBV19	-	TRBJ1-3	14	TGTGCCAGTATCGACAGGTCCTCTGGAAACACCATATATTTT	CASIDRSSGNTIYF
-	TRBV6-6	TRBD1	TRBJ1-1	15	TGTGCCAGCAGTAACATACAGGGGGCCGGAGTTGAAGCTTTCTTT	CASSNIQGAGVEAFF
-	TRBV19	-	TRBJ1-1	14	TGTGCCAGTAGTATAGCCGGTTTGAACACTGAAGCTTTCTTT	CASSIAGLNTEAFF
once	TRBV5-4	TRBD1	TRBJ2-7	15	TGTGCCAGCAGCTTCGGGACAGGGGGTATATACGAGCAGTACTTC	CASSFGTGGIYEQYF
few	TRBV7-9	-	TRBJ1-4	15	TGTGCCAGCAGCTCGCGACAGGCGAGGGATGAAAAACTGTTTTTT	CASSSRQARDEKLFF
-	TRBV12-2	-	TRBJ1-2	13	TGTGCAAGTCGCTTAGGGAGCAGCTATGGCTACACCTTC	CASRLGSSYGYTF
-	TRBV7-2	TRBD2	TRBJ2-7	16	TGTGCCAGCAGCTCTAGCGGGGGACGAAGGAAGTACGAGCAGTACTTC	CASSSSGGRRKYEQYF
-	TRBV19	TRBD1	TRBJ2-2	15	TGTGCCAGTAGGGGCCGGGACAGGGACACCGGGGAGCTGTTTTTT	CASRGRDRDTGELFF
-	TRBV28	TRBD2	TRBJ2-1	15	TGTGCCAGCAGTTTTTCTAGCGGGGCCACCAATGAGCAGTTCTTC	CASSFSSGATNEQFF
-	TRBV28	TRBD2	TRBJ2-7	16	TGTGCCAGCAGTTTAGGAAGGGGAAGCGGGGTCTACGAGCAGTACTTC	CASSLGRGSGVYEQYF
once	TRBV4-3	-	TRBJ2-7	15	TGCGCCAGCAGCCAAGACCCTAGCAGAAACTACGAGCAGTACTTC	CASSQDPSRNYEQYF
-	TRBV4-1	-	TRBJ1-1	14	TGCGCCAGCAGCCAATGGGTACAGAACACTGAAGCTTTCTTT	CASSQWVQNTEAFF
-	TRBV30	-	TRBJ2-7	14	TGTGCCTGTTTGGGGGGGGACAGTTCCTACGAGCAGTACTTC	CACLGGDSSYEQYF
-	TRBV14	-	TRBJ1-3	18	TGTGCCAGCAGCCAAGATGGGATCATTAGGGTCTCTGGAAACACCATATATTTT	CASSQDGIIRVSGNTIYF
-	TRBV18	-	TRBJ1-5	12	TGTGCCAGCTCACCACGAGGACAGCCCCAGCATTTT	CASSPRGQPQHF
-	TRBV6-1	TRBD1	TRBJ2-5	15	TGTGCCAGCAGCCCCGGACAGGGAACGGGCGAGACCCAGTACTTC	CASSPGQGTGETQYF
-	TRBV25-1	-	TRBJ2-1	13	TGTGCCAGCAGTGAATGGGCTCGTACGGGACGGTTCTTC	CASSEWARTGRFF
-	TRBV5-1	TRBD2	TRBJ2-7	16	TGCGCCAGCAGCTTGGCTCAGCGGGAGGGCCTGTACGAGCAGTACTTC	CASSLAQREGLYEQYF
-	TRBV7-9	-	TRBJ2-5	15	TGTGCCAGCACCACCAGGGACCTTCCCCAAGAGACCCAGTACTTC	CASTTRDLPQETQYF
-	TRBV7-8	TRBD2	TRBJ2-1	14	TGTGCCAGCAGCTTAGGTCGGGGGGGCTATGAGCAGTTCTTC	CASSLGRGGYEQFF
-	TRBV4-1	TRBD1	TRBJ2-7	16	TGCGCCAGCAGCCAAGTCCACAGACAGGGGACCTACGAGCAGTACTTC	CASSQVHRQGTYEQYF
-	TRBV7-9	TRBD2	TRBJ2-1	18	TGTGCCAGCAGCCCCTCGGGAGGACTAGCGGGAGAGATTTATGAGCAGTTCTTC	CASSPSGGLAGEIYEQFF
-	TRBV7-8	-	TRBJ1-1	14	TGTGCCAGCAGCTTAGGGGTTGGTCAGATCCAAGCTTTCTTT	CASSLGVGQIQAFF
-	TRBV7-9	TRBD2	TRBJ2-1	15	TGTGCCAGCAGCTTAGTTATAGCGGGAGCGGATGAGCAGTTCTTC	CASSLVIAGADEQFF
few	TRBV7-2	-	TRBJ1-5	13	TGTGCCAGCAGCTTAGGGGGCAGCCAGCCCCAGCATTTT	CASSLGGSQPQHF
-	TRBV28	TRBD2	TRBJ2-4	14	TGTGCCAGCAGGGTTCTAGCGGGATCTCACATTCAGTACTTC	CASRVLAGSHIQYF
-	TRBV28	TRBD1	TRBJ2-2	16	TGTGCCAGCAGTTACGAGACAGGGCCGGCCACCGGGGAGCTGTTTTTT	CASSYETGPATGELFF
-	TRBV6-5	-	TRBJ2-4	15	TGTGCCAGCAGTTACTCGAGGGGAAGAGGCAACATTCAGTACTTC	CASSYSRGRGNIQYF
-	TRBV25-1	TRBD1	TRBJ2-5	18	TGTGCCAGCAGTGAACTTGGTCCGAGGGGGCGGTTTGTAGAGACCCAGTACTTC	CASSELGPRGRFVETQYF
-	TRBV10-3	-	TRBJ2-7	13	TGTGCCATCAGTGAGGATCTCTACTACGAGCAGTACTTC	CAISEDLYYEQYF
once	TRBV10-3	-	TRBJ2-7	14	TGTGCCATCAGTGAGTCGGTCGGGAACTACGAGCAGTACTTC	CAISESVGNYEQYF
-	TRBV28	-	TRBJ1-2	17	TGTGCCAGCAGTTTTCGTCTTTCGGGGGGCGTGCTCTATGGCTACACCTTC	CASSFRLSGGVLYGYTF
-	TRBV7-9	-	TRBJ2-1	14	TGTGCCAGCAGCTTAACCGGCCAGCCCAATGAGCAGTTCTTC	CASSLTGQPNEQFF
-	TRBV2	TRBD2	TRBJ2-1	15	TGTGCCAGCAGGGCTGCCGGGACTAATGACAATGAGCAGTTCTTC	CASRAAGTNDNEQFF
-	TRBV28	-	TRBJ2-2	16	TGTGCCAGCAGTTTGCCCACCATAAGAACGACCGGGGAGCTGTTTTTT	CASSLPTIRTTGELFF
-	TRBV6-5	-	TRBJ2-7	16	TGTGCCAGCAGTTACTCGAACAGGGTCGAGGGCTACGAGCAGTACTTC	CASSYSNRVEGYEQYF
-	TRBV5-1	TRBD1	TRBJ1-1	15	TGCGCCAGCAGCGGGGAGACAGGGTTGAACACTGAAGCTTTCTTT	CASSGETGLNTEAFF
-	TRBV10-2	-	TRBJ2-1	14	TGCGCCAGCAGTGAGCAAGGGGGGGTGAATGAGCAGTTCTTC	CASSEQGGVNEQFF
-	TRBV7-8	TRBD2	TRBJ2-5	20	TGTGCCAGCAGCTTAGGGCCCTCCCTAGCGGGAGAATTGACGGAAGAGACCCAGTACTTC	CASSLGPSLAGELTEETQYF
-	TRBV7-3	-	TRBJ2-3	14	TGTGCCAGCAGCTCTAGACTAGAAAGAGATACGCAGTATTTT	CASSSRLERDTQYF